The clone carrying this T cell receptor (beta chain) was recorded many times. Its antigen is currently unknown. Trimming cost V 3 bases and J 2 bases, with 18 bases left between them. Germline CDR1 SGDLS, CDR2 YYNGEE. The length of the CDR3 is 17 residues. The data belong to a study of metastatic and nonmetastatic thyroid tumors. Turning to the study itself: Patients with malignant and benign thyroid disease provided blood and tumor or nodule tissue, whose repertoires were compared.

In the original processing: A papillary thyroid cancer distant-metastasis classifier was built from CDR3 differences across clinicopathological groups. MiXCR re-clonotyped the PCR reads for TCRdb. These V and J calls derive from TCRdb rather than the authors' analysis. Among around 38,000 clones, approximately 26% were seen once, and the ten largest hold nearly 10%. Overall study findings and caveats: It was reported that TCR beta diversity was significantly higher in malignant thyroid tumors than benign nodules, in blood and tumor.

Nobody among the patients had been given any treatment before thyroid surgery. V and J are TRBV9 and TRBJ2-1, with TRBD1 as a possible D gene (6 bases). The TCR was taken from a female donor with papillary thyroid cancer or a benign thyroid nodule (not recorded which). Some clones in this sample may be carry-over from other donors' samples. The sequencing sample was made of blood. The CDR3 region is CASSASTGRGTYNEQFF. CDR3 DNA: TGTGCCAGCAGCGCATCGACAGGCCGTGGGACCTACAATGAGCAGTTCTTC.